This T cell receptor (beta chain) originates from a study of lymphopenia after photon versus proton radiotherapy. The germline CDR1 and CDR2 sequences are MGHRA and YSYEKL. This CDR3 contains 17 residues. With 0 bases clipped from V and 5 bases from J, the junction kept 9 bases outside the gene matches. Only in-frame clones appear in the TCRdb table, and some are missing; sequencing was by immunoSEQ multiplex PCR. The table records about 40,000 clones, 85% to 90% of them present only once. Sequences were derived from peripheral blood, sampled from a patient treated with proton-based radiotherapy. The sequence was obtained from a woman in her seventies with pancreatic cancer. Some clones in this sample may be carry-over from other donors' samples. V and J are TRBV4-1 and TRBJ2-1; 8 nucleotides agree with TRBD2. CDR3 in amino acids: CASSQDITSGMNNEQFF. Written as DNA, the CDR3 is TGCGCCAGCAGCCAAGATATAACTAGCGGCATGAACAATGAGCAGTTCTTC.